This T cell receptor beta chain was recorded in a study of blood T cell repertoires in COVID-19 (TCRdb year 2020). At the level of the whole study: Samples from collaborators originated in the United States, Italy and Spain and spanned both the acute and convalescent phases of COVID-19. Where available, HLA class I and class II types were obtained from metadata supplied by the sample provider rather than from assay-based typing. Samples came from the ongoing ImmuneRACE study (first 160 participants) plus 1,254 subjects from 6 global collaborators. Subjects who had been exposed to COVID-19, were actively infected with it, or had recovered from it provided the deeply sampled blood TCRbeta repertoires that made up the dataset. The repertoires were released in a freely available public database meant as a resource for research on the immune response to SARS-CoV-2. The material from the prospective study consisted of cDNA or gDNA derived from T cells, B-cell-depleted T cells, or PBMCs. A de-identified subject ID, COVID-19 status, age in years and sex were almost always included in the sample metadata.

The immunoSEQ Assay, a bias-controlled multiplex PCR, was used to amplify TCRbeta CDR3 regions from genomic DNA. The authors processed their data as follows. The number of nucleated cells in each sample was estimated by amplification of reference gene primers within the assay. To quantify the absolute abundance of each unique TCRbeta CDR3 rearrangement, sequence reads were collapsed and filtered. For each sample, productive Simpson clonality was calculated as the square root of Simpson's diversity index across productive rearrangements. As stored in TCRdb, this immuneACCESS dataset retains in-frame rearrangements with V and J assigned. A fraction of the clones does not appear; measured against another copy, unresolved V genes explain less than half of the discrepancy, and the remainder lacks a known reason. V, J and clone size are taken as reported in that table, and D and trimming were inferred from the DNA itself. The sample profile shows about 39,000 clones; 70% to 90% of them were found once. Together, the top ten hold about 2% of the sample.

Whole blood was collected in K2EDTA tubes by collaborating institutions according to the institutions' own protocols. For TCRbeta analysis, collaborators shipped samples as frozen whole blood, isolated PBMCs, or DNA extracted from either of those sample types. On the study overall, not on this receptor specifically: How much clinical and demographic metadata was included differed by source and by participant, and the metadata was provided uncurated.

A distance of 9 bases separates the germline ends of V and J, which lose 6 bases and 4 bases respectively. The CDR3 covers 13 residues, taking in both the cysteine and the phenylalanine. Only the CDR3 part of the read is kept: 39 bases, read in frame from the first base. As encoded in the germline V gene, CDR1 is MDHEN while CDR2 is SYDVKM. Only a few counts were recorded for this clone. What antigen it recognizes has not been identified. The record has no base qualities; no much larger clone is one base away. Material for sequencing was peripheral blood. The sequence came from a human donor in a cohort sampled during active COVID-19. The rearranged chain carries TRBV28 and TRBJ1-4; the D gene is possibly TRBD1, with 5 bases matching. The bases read TGTGCCAGCAGACAGGTCCTTAATGAAAAACTGTTTTTT. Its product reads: CASRQVLNEKLFF.